The 14 T cell receptor beta chains below were found in one sample sequenced in a study of blood T cells in healthy people across ages. A sample-barcoded 5' primer and a J-beta primer mix were used in a second PCR of roughly 6 to 11 cycles. TCRdb called the 5' RACE reads again in MiXCR, with one record for every CDR3 protein. The top ten clones hold around 30% of a sample with about 640,000 distinct CDR3 sequences, around 43% of them seen once. The sample consisted of blood. Receptors originate from an elderly man in good health.

The chain couples TRBV6-1 to TRBJ2-3; D might be TRBD2 (8 bases). There are 17 residues in the CDR3. The V end lost 6 bases, the J end lost 2 bases, and 21 bases lay between the germline ends. Germline-derived CDR1 and CDR2 are MNHNS and SASEGT. The CDR3, as DNA: TGTGCCAGCAGCCCCAGACAGGGCGGGGGGCCCACAGATACGCAGTATTTT. Translating it yields CASSPRQGGGPTDTQYF.

The chain employs TRBV3-1 and TRBJ2-2, with D possibly TRBD1 on 6 matching bases. Germline loops: CDR1 LGHDT, CDR2 YNNKEL (reference sequence). This CDR3 contains 15 residues. With 4 bases removed from V and 4 bases from J, the gap between germline ends came to 13 bases. The CDR3 DNA reads as TGTGCCAGCAGCCCCACTAGGGGGATCACCGGGGAGCTGTTTTTT. As protein: CASSPTRGITGELFF.

This clonotype was found once. V usage is TRBV6-1 and J usage is TRBJ1-2; D is perhaps TRBD1 (5 bases). Trimming cost V 1 base and J 8 bases, with 20 bases left between them. Germline CDR1 and CDR2: MNHNS and SASEGT. The CDR3 loop spans 16 amino acids. CDR3 nucleotide sequence: TGTGCCAGCAGTGAAGATAGGATTAGGGGTTCGGACGGCTACACCTTC. This translates into CASSEDRIRGSDGYTF.

The V and J genes are TRBV7-2 and TRBJ2-1, with 8 bases identical to TRBD2. Germline V gene lookup returns CDR1 SGHTA and CDR2 FQGNSA. This CDR3 comprises 16 residues. V was pared by 1 base and J by 8 bases, with 10 bases of the junction left unmatched. For the CDR3, the DNA is TGTGCCAGCAGCTTAGATCCGGGGGGGGCTCGCTATGAGCAGTTCTTC. It encodes CASSLDPGGARYEQFF. Full variable domain (outside the CDR3, taken from reference TRBV7-2 and TRBJ2-1): GAGVSQSPSNKVTEKGKDVELRCDPISGHTALYWYRQSLGQGLEFLIYFQGNSAPDKSGLPSDRFSAERTGGSVSTLTIQRTQQEDSAVYLCASSLDPGGARYEQFFGPGTRLTVL.

The chain combines TRBV28 with TRBJ2-1; 8 nucleotides line up with TRBD1. Trimming took 6 bases from V and 6 from J; bases not matched to a gene: 10. The CDR3 has 15 amino acids. Germline lookup yields CDR1 MDHEN and CDR2 SYDVKM. The CDR3 here is CASRQSGQGGNEQFF. DNA of the CDR3: TGTGCCAGCAGACAAAGTGGACAGGGCGGCAATGAGCAGTTCTTC.

This clonotype showed up just a few times. The chain employs TRBV29-1 and TRBJ1-2; 9 nucleotides align to TRBD1. The germline V gene encodes CDR1 SQVTM and CDR2 ANQGSEA. Germline trimming cut 4 bases from V and 0 bases from J; bases unmatched to any gene: 9. CDR3 size: 16 residues. CDR3 DNA sequence: TGCAGCGTTGGCAGGGACAGGGTGAGGTCTAACTATGGCTACACCTTC. Protein sequence: CSVGRDRVRSNYGYTF.

The rearrangement joins TRBV7-2 to TRBJ2-2, with D uncertain. Between the trimmed V and J ends, which lost 4 bases and 0 bases, there was a span of 6 bases. CDR1 SGHTA and CDR2 FQGNSA come from the germline V gene. The CDR3 extends over 14 amino acids. The CDR3 DNA is TGTGCCAGCAGCTCCGGATCGAACACCGGGGAGCTGTTTTTT. It is translated as CASSSGSNTGELFF.

V gene TRBV7-8 combines with J gene TRBJ2-3; 13 positions agree with TRBD2. This CDR3 has 17 amino acids. V shed 4 bases and J 4 bases; nucleotides not matched to a gene: 8. Per germline, CDR1 SGHVS and CDR2 FQNEAQ. DNA of the CDR3: TGTGCCAGCAGCTCCCCTTGGGGACTAGCGGGACCAGATACGCAGTATTTT. It encodes CASSSPWGLAGPDTQYF.

V gene TRBV6-1 combines with J gene TRBJ2-5, with 8 bases matching TRBD2. The J call is in doubt because the DNA end fits TRBJ2-7 better. CDR1 is MNHNS, CDR2 SASEGT, per germline. CDR3 size: 13 residues. CDR3 protein: CASRPGTRGEQYF. The CDR3 DNA is TGTGCCAGCAGGCCTGGGACTAGGGGCGAGCAGTACTTC.

The DNA of the CDR3 is TGTGCCAGCAGCCTCGCCCGGGGCTACACCTTC. It translates to CASSLARGYTF. This chain connects TRBV11-2 to TRBJ1-2; no firm D call. V was cut by 5 bases and J by 8 bases, with 9 bases left in between. Per the germline V gene, CDR1 is SGHAT and CDR2 is FQNNGV. The CDR3 loop spans 11 amino acids.

The J gene is TRBJ2-4, the V gene TRBV11-2; 10 bases match TRBD1. The tail of the sequence fits TRBJ2-7 better, so the J call may be wrong. This CDR3 is built from 15 residues. Germline V gene sequence: CDR1 SGHAT, CDR2 FQNNGV. The CDR3 spells CASSPSGTGVYEQYF. The CDR3 DNA follows: TGTGCCAGCAGCCCTTCGGGGACAGGGGTCTACGAGCAGTACTTC.

This clonotype showed up just a few times. The CDR3: CAINRGGGQETQYF. The CDR3 DNA follows: TGTGCCATTAACAGGGGCGGGGGACAAGAGACCCAGTACTTC. The rearrangement joins TRBV10-3 to TRBJ2-5; D tentatively reads TRBD1 or TRBD2 (7 bases each). This CDR3 contains 14 residues. Trimming removed 9 bases from V and 2 bases from J, with 16 bases in between. Germline V lookup: CDR1 ENHRY, CDR2 SYGVKD.

This clonotype turned up a few times. This sequence joins TRBV29-1 and TRBJ2-7, with D perhaps matching TRBD1 or TRBD2 (5 bases each). CDR1 is SQVTM, CDR2 ANQGSEA, per germline. Trimming cost V 4 bases and J 2 bases, with 9 bases left between them. CDR3 length: 12 residues. This CDR3 reads CSVVGVAYEQYF. The CDR3 DNA reads as TGCAGCGTTGTGGGGGTAGCCTACGAGCAGTACTTC.

V usage is TRBV12-3 or TRBV12-4 and J usage is TRBJ2-1; D is perhaps TRBD1 (6 bases). There are 14 residues in the CDR3. Trimming removed 5 bases from V and 8 bases from J, with 16 bases in between. The CDR3 nucleotides are TGTGCCAGCAGTCCCAGTTGGGGGCACGATGAGCAGTTCTTC. The encoded protein is CASSPSWGHDEQFF.